The 13 T cell receptor beta chains below all came from one sample that was sequenced in a study of technical replicates of blood from a handful of donors. Profiled with immunoSEQ multiplex PCR; TCRdb holds only in-frame clones, not every one. This sample has tens of thousands of clones; about 97% occur once, and the top ten carry 0.2% to 0.3%. Sequencing was done on a sample of T cells isolated from PBMCs. The receptors were gathered from a human donor in good health.

The chain links TRBV2 to TRBJ1-5; D uncertain. The length of the CDR3 is 11 residues. Germline values: CDR1 SNHLY, CDR2 FYNNEI. Deletions cut 8 bases from V and 6 bases from J, with 8 bases between. The CDR3 nucleotides are TGTGCCAGCCGTGCGGGTCAGCCCCAGCATTTT. It encodes CASRAGQPQHF.

The gene calls are TRBV5-5 and TRBJ1-2, with D maybe TRBD1 (5 bases). This CDR3 comprises 15 residues. Trimming cost V 0 bases and J 7 bases, with 16 bases left between them. From germline, CDR1 is SGHKS and CDR2 YYEKEE (reference sequence). CDR3 in amino acids: CASSLATTRDSGYTF. CDR3 nucleotides: TGTGCCAGCAGCTTGGCAACCACCAGGGACTCTGGCTACACCTTC.

J is TRBJ2-1 and V is TRBV7-7; 9 positions match TRBD1. Per the germline V gene, CDR1 is SSHAT and CDR2 is FNYEAQ (reference sequence). The CDR3 runs to 15 residues. The J segment lost 11 bases and the V segment lost 0 bases, leaving 8 bases of the junction unmatched. CDR3 protein: CASSLAGTGISKQFF. In DNA form, the CDR3 reads TGTGCCAGCAGCTTAGCTGGGACAGGGATTAGTAAGCAGTTCTTC.

The CDR3 sequence: CASSIGDRREKLFF. The CDR3 DNA reads TGTGCCAGTAGTATCGGGGACAGGCGTGAAAAACTGTTTTTT. V gene TRBV19 combines with J gene TRBJ1-4; TRBD1 aligns across 8 bases. In germline, CDR1 is LNHDA, CDR2 SQIVND (reference sequence). This CDR3 region has 14 residues. Losses at the gene ends were 3 bases for V and 7 bases for J; bases not matched to a gene: 4. Supplemented by reference TRBV19 and TRBJ1-4, the full variable domain reads DGGITQSPKYLFRKEGQNVTLSCEQNLNHDAMYWYRQDPGQGLRLIYYSQIVNDFQKGDIAEGYSVSREKKESFPLTVTSAQKNPTAFYLCASSIGDRREKLFFGSGTQLSVL.

V is TRBV19 and J is TRBJ2-5; no clear D gene. The V gene lost 8 bases and the J gene lost 2 bases, with 12 bases spanning the gap. Looked up from germline, CDR1 is LNHDA and CDR2 is SQIVND (reference sequence). The CDR3 loop spans 13 amino acids. In DNA, the CDR3 is TGTGCCAGTCGCCCCCCGCAGCAAGAGACCCAGTACTTC. It yields the protein CASRPPQQETQYF. Variable domain in full (rest from reference TRBV19 and TRBJ2-5): DGGITQSPKYLFRKEGQNVTLSCEQNLNHDAMYWYRQDPGQGLRLIYYSQIVNDFQKGDIAEGYSVSREKKESFPLTVTSAQKNPTAFYLCASRPPQQETQYFGPGTRLLVL.

The rearrangement joins TRBV5-1 to TRBJ2-7; D unresolved. Per germline, CDR1 SGHRS and CDR2 YFSETQ. The ends were cut back, 4 bases at V and 0 bases at J, with 8 bases in the middle. The CDR3 consists of 13 residues. CDR3 coding DNA: TGCGCCAGCAGCCCTCCTAGCTCCTACGAGCAGTACTTC. Translated, it gives CASSPPSSYEQYF. Filled out from reference TRBV5-1 and TRBJ2-7, the complete variable domain reads KAGVTQTPRYLIKTRGQQVTLSCSPISGHRSVSWYQQTPGQGLQFLFEYFSETQRNKGNFPGRFSGRQFSNSRSEMNVSTLELGDSALYLCASSPPSSYEQYFGPGTRLTVT.

The rearrangement joins TRBV15 to TRBJ2-1, with TRBD2 matching 8 bases. This CDR3 is built from 15 residues. V shed 2 bases, J shed 7 bases, and the junction held 7 bases outside the gene matches. Germline V CDR1 and CDR2: LNHNV, YYDKDF (reference sequence). CDR3 amino acids: CATSRNEREWNEQFF. CDR3 bases: TGTGCCACCAGCAGAAACGAGCGGGAGTGGAATGAGCAGTTCTTC.

This clone occurred a few times. The chain has TRBV28 and TRBJ1-2; no definite D call. CDR1 and CDR2 from the germline V gene are MDHEN and SYDVKM. This CDR3 comprises 14 residues. Trimming cost V 6 bases and J 2 bases, with 13 bases left between them. This chain's CDR3 is CASRTRPANYGYTF. The CDR3 DNA sequence: TGTGCCAGCAGGACAAGACCTGCAAACTATGGCTACACCTTC.

This sequence joins TRBV7-9 and TRBJ2-7; unclear D gene. CDR1 is SEHNR and CDR2 is FQNEAQ in the germline V gene (reference sequence). Trimming stripped 4 bases from V and 3 bases from J, with 10 bases between. The CDR3 extends over 13 amino acids. The CDR3 DNA reads as TGTGCCAGCAGCTCCCTAGACGGCTACGAGCAGTACTTC. The encoded protein is CASSSLDGYEQYF.

The chain has TRBV4-3 and TRBJ2-7; D gene uncertain. The CDR3 totals 14 residues. CDR1 and CDR2 (germline): LGHNA, YSLEER. V shed 0 bases and J shed 3 bases, with 9 bases lying between them. The CDR3 DNA follows: TGCGCCAGCAGCCAAGATTCCGAGAACTACGAGCAGTACTTC. Protein sequence: CASSQDSENYEQYF.

This chain uses TRBV28 with TRBJ1-1, with D possibly matching TRBD1 (5 bases). CDR1 is MDHEN and CDR2 is SYDVKM in the germline V gene. This CDR3 is 11 amino acids long. The V and J ends lost 8 bases and 5 bases respectively, with 9 bases between them. The CDR3 nucleotides are TGTGCCAGCGGTAAGGGGACTGAAGCTTTCTTT. Translation: CASGKGTEAFF.

The chain combines TRBV5-1 with TRBJ2-2; maybe TRBD2 (5 bases). Germline CDR1 reads SGHRS; CDR2 reads YFSETQ. V shed 0 bases and J shed 7 bases, with 10 bases lying between them. The CDR3 runs to 14 residues. CDR3 bases: TGCGCCAGCAGCTTGGCGCTAGCCGGCGGGGAGCTGTTTTTT. It specifies CASSLALAGGELFF.

This clone was found once. The junction differs from germline at one of its ends, possibly a read error. The chain is built from TRBV7-7 and TRBJ2-5, with 7 bases identical to TRBD2. CDR1 is SSHAT, CDR2 FNYEAQ, per germline (reference sequence). This CDR3 spans 13 amino acids. The CDR3 DNA follows: TGTGCTAGCAGTTACCGGGAGGCGGAGACCCAGTACTTC. Translating gives CASSYREAETQYF.